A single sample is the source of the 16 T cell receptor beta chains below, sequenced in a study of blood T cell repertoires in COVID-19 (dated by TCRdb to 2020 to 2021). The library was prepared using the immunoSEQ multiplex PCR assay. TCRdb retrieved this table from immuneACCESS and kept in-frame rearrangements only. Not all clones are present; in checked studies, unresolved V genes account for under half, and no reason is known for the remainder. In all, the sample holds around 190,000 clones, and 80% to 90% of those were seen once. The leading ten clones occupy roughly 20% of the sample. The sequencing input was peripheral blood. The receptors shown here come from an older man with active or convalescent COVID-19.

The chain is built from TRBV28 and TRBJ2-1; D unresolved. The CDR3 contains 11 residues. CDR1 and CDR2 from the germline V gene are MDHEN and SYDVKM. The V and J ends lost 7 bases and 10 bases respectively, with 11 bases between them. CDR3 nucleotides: TGTGCCAGCACCTCGATCAGGGAGCAGTTCTTC. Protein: CASTSIREQFF.

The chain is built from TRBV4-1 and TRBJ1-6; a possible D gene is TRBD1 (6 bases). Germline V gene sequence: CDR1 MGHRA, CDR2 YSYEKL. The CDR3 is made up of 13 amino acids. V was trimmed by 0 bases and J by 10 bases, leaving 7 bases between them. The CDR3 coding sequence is TGCGCCAGCAGCCAAGAGAGGGGGTCACCCCTCCACTTT. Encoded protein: CASSQERGSPLHF.

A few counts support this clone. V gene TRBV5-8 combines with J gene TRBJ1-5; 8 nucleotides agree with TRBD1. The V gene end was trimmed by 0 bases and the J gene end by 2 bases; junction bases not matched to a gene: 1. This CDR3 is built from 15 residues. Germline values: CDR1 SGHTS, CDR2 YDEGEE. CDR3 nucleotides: TGTGCCAGCAGCTTGGGGACAGGGCGCAATCAGCCCCAGCATTTT. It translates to CASSLGTGRNQPQHF. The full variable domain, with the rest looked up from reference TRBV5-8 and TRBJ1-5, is EAGVTQSPTHLIKTRGQQATLRCSPISGHTSVYWYQQALGLGLQFLLWYDEGEERNRGNFPPRFSGRQFPNYSSELNVNALELEDSALYLCASSLGTGRNQPQHFGDGTRLSIL.

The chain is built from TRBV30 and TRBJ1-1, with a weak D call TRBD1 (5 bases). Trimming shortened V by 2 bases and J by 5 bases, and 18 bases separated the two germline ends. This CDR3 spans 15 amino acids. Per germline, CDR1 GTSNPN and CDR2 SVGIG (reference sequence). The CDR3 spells CAWSKAGRRNTEAFF. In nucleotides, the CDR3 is TGTGCCTGGAGTAAGGCGGGACGGAGGAATACTGAAGCTTTCTTT.

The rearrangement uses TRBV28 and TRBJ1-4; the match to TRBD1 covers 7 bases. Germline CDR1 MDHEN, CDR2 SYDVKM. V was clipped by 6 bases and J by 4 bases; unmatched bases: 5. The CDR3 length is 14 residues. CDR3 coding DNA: TGTGCCAGCAGCCTTCGACAGGGTAATGAAAAACTGTTTTTT. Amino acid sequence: CASSLRQGNEKLFF.

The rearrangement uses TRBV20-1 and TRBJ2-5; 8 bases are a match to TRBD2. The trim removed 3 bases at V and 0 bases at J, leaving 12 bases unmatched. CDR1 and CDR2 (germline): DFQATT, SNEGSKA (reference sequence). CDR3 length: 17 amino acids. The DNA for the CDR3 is TGCAGTGCTAGTCCTACGTCGGAGCGGGGGAACCAAGAGACCCAGTACTTC. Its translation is CSASPTSERGNQETQYF.

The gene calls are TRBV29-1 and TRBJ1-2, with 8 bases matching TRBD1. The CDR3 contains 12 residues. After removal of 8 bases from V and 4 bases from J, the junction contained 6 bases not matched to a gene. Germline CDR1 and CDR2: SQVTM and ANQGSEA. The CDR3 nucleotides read TGCAGCACGGGACAGGTTGGCTATGGCTACACCTTC. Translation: CSTGQVGYGYTF.

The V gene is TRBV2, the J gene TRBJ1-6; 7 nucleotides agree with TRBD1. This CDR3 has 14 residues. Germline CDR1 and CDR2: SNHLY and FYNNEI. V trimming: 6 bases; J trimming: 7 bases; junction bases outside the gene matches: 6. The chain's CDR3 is CASRPDRANSPLHF. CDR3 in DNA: TGTGCCAGCAGACCAGACAGGGCGAATTCACCCCTCCACTTT.

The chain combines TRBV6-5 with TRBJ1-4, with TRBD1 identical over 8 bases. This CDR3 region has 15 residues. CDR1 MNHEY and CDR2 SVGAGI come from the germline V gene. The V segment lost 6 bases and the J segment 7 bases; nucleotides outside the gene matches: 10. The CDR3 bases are TGTGCCAGCAGACATAGACAGGGGTTGCGTGAAAAACTGTTTTTT. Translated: CASRHRQGLREKLFF.

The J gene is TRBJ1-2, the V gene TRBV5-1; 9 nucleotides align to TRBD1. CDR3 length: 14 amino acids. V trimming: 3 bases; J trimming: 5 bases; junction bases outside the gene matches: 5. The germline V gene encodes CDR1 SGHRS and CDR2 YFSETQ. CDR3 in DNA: TGCGCCAGCAGCTCTGGGACAGGGTCGTATGGCTACACCTTC. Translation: CASSSGTGSYGYTF.

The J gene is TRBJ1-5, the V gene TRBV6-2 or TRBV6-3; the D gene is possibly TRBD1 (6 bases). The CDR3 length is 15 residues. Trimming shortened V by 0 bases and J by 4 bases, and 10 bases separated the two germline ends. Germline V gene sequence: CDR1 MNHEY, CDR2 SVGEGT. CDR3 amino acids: CASSYSDSPNQPQHF. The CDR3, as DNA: TGTGCCAGCAGTTACTCGGACAGCCCTAATCAGCCCCAGCATTTT.

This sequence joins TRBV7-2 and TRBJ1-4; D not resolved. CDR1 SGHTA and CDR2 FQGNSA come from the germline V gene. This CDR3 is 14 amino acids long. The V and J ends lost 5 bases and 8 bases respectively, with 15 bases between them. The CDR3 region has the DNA TGTGCCAGCAGCCCCGACCCCGGCGGGGAAAAACTGTTTTTT. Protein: CASSPDPGGEKLFF.

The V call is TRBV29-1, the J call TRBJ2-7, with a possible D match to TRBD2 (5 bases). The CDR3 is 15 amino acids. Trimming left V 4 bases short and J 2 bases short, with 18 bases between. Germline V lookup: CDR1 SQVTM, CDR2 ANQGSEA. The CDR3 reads CSVGARGGGPYEQYF. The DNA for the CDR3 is TGCAGCGTTGGGGCCCGCGGAGGTGGGCCCTACGAGCAGTACTTC.

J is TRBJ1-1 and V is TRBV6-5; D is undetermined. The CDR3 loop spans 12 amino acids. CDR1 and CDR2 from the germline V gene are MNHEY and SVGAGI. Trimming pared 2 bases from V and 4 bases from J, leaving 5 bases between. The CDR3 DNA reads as TGTGCCAGCAGTTACATCGGCACTGAAGCTTTCTTT. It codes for CASSYIGTEAFF.

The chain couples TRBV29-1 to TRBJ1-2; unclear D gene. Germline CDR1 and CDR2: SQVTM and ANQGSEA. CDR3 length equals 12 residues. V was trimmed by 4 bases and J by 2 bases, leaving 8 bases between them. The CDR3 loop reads CSVGGMNYGYTF. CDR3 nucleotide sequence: TGCAGCGTTGGCGGGATGAACTATGGCTACACCTTC.

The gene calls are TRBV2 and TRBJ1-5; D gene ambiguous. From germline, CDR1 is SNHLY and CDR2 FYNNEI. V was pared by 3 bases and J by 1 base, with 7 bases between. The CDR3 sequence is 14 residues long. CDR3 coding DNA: TGTGCCAGCAGTGACACCCGGAGCAATCAGCCCCAGCATTTT. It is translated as CASSDTRSNQPQHF.